One and the same sample provided the 19 T cell receptor beta chains below, sequenced in a study of spatial heterogeneity in lung cancer. Stated time point: sample taken at primary tumor resection. Whole RNA obtained from tumor, nontumor lung or frozen PBMC underwent sequencing without sorting. TCRdb redid the calling of the 5' RACE reads with MiXCR, one entry per CDR3 protein. The sample contains about 40,000 distinct CDR3 sequences, around 5.2% of which appear only once. The specimen comprised PBMCs, sampled at surgery. These receptors all stem from a female donor with early-stage non-small cell lung cancer.

This clonotype was recorded at least ten times. V and J are TRBV23-1 and TRBJ1-5, with D maybe TRBD1 (6 bases). TRBV23-1 is designated an ORF whose function remains uncertain. The CDR3 is 14 amino acids. V was pared by 8 bases and J by 1 base, with 12 bases between. The CDR3 here is CASPKGGSNQPQHF. In nucleotides, the CDR3 is TGCGCCAGCCCCAAGGGGGGGAGCAATCAGCCCCAGCATTTT.

The sample holds many counts of this clonotype. The rearrangement joins TRBV7-9 to TRBJ2-3; D possibly corresponds to TRBD2 (7 bases). The germline V and J ends were trimmed by 5 bases and 4 bases, with 19 bases remaining between them. Germline-derived CDR1 and CDR2 are SEHNR and FQNEAQ (reference sequence). The CDR3 has 16 amino acids. CDR3 nucleotides: TGTGCCAGCAGCCCGTCCGGAGGGGGGGCAGCAGATACGCAGTATTTT. Protein product: CASSPSGGGAADTQYF. The entire variable domain, with the rest obtained from reference TRBV7-9 and TRBJ2-3, is as follows: DTGVSQNPRHKITKRGQNVTFRCDPISEHNRLYWYRQTLGQGPEFLTYFQNEAQLEKSRLLSDRFSAERPKGSFSTLEIQRTEQGDSAMYLCASSPSGGGAADTQYFGPGTRLTVL.

This clonotype was seen at least ten times. This chain's CDR3 is CASSLYPGGLQETQYF. CDR3 in DNA: TGTGCCAGCAGCTTATATCCGGGGGGGCTTCAAGAGACCCAGTACTTC. The chain carries TRBV7-2 and TRBJ2-5; 8 bases agree with TRBD2. CDR1 SGHTA and CDR2 FQGNSA come from the germline V gene. This CDR3 comprises 16 residues. J lost 2 bases, V lost 2 bases, and 7 bases had no gene match.

The chain employs TRBV5-6 and TRBJ2-5; the D call may be TRBD1 or TRBD2 (5 bases each). The V gene's germline CDR1 is SGHDT and CDR2 YYEEEE. The CDR3 spans 14 residues. V lost 4 bases and J 13 bases, leaving 23 bases between the germline ends. CDR3 amino acids: CASSPGPFQETRYF. The DNA for the CDR3 is TGTGCCAGCAGCCCGGGGCCGTTCCAAGAGACCAGGTACTTC.

This clonotype was seen repeatedly, ten times or more. The chain uses TRBV20-1 and TRBJ1-6, with a tentative D call TRBD1 (6 bases). V lost 3 bases and J lost 10, with 16 bases in between. The CDR3 runs to 14 residues. Per germline, CDR1 DFQATT and CDR2 SNEGSKA (reference sequence). The CDR3 loop reads CSASYRDTVSPLHF. CDR3 nucleotide sequence: TGCAGTGCTAGTTACCGGGACACGGTCTCACCCCTCCACTTT.

This clonotype showed up many times. The chain is built from TRBV19 and TRBJ1-1; D remains unclear. V was pared by 3 bases and J by 7 bases, with 6 bases between. The germline CDR1 and CDR2 sequences are LNHDA and SQIVND (reference sequence). This CDR3 is 11 amino acids long. The CDR3 loop reads CASSIYGEAFF. CDR3 sequence (DNA): TGTGCCAGTAGTATTTATGGTGAAGCTTTCTTT.

This clonotype was observed many times. The J gene is TRBJ1-1, the V gene TRBV20-1; no firm D call. The CDR3 length is 11 residues. Germline values: CDR1 DFQATT, CDR2 SNEGSKA (reference sequence). Trimming stripped 3 bases from V and 1 base from J, with 3 bases between. The CDR3 nucleotides read TGCAGTGCTAGCCAGAACACTGAAGCTTTCTTT. Protein product: CSASQNTEAFF.

This clonotype was seen at least ten times. J is TRBJ2-3 and V is TRBV12-3 or TRBV12-4, with D unresolved. The V and J ends lost 3 bases and 0 bases respectively, with 10 bases between them. This CDR3 spans 15 amino acids. The CDR3 DNA is TGTGCCAGCAGTTTCGACAAGACTAGCACAGATACGCAGTATTTT. Protein: CASSFDKTSTDTQYF.

This sequence joins TRBV6-5 and TRBJ1-1; 8 nucleotides line up with TRBD1. This CDR3 has 14 amino acids. Germline CDR1 is MNHEY and CDR2 is SVGAGI. CDR3 sequence reads: CGVGAGGLNTEAFF. DNA of the CDR3: TGTGGGGTAGGGGCAGGGGGCCTGAACACTGAAGCTTTCTTT.

By its share, this clonotype is medium-sized (0.01 to 0.1%). The rearrangement joins TRBV2 to TRBJ1-1; D remains ambiguous. The CDR3 has 13 residues. V lost 0 bases, J lost 7 bases, and 9 bases lay in between. Per the germline V gene, CDR1 is SNHLY and CDR2 is FYNNEI. The CDR3 here is CASSEAARSEAFF. The CDR3 bases are TGTGCCAGCAGTGAAGCAGCGAGGAGTGAAGCTTTCTTT.

This clonotype was found many times. The genes are TRBV12-3 or TRBV12-4 and TRBJ1-1; no clear D gene. Deletions cut 0 bases from V and 4 bases from J, with 15 bases between. This CDR3 region has 16 residues. The CDR3 nucleotides read TGTGCCAGCAGTTTAGCCCGGTCAGCCACGGGCACTGAAGCTTTCTTT. Translation: CASSLARSATGTEAFF.

This clonotype has at least ten counts. The chain has TRBV7-3 and TRBJ1-5; D not certain. Trimming removed 3 bases from V and 7 bases from J, with 13 bases in between. CDR1 and CDR2 from the germline V gene are SGHTA and FQGTGA. This CDR3 spans 14 amino acids. The CDR3 sequence is CASSFTVREQPQHF. CDR3 DNA sequence: TGTGCCAGCAGCTTCACGGTGAGGGAGCAGCCCCAGCATTTT.

This clonotype was observed at least ten times. The chain combines TRBV11-1 with TRBJ1-1, with D perhaps TRBD1 (5 bases). Germline V gives CDR1 SGHAT, CDR2 FQDESV (reference sequence). Trimming removed 3 bases at V and 11 bases at J, with 16 bases between. This CDR3 is built from 13 residues. Here the CDR3 DNA reads TGTGCCAGCAGCTTGGGGGGATGGCCGGCGGCTTTCTTT. It codes for CASSLGGWPAAFF. The full variable domain, rest sourced from reference TRBV11-1 and TRBJ1-1, is EAEVAQSPRYKITEKSQAVAFWCDPISGHATLYWYRQILGQGPELLVQFQDESVVDDSQLPKDRFSAERLKGVDSTLKIQPAELGDSAMYLCASSLGGWPAAFFGQGTRLTVV.

The chain employs TRBV12-3 or TRBV12-4 and TRBJ1-4, with 9 bases aligning to TRBD1. V gave up 6 bases and J gave up 12 bases; unmatched junction bases: 11. The CDR3 consists of 14 residues. CDR3 sequence reads: CASRNTGGRDELFF. The CDR3 coding sequence is TGTGCCAGCAGGAACACAGGGGGCCGAGACGAACTGTTTTTT.

This clonotype was observed at least ten times. The chain employs TRBV28 and TRBJ2-7, with no clear D. V dropped 3 bases and J dropped 0 bases, with 12 bases sitting between them. The germline V gene has CDR1 MDHEN and CDR2 SYDVKM. The CDR3 is 15 residues long. CDR3 sequence: CASSFDGLSSYEQYF. The CDR3 nucleotides are TGTGCCAGCAGTTTCGACGGCCTGTCCTCCTACGAGCAGTACTTC.

The sample holds many counts of this clonotype. The chain links TRBV4-3 to TRBJ1-1; D is ambiguous. V lost 0 bases and J 0 bases, leaving 11 bases between the germline ends. The CDR3 length is 16 residues. Germline V gene sequence: CDR1 LGHNA, CDR2 YSLEER. The CDR3 region has the DNA TGCGCCAGCAGCCAAGAAGAAGGCGGATTGAACACTGAAGCTTTCTTT. This codes for CASSQEEGGLNTEAFF.

This clonotype came up many times. The chain's CDR3 is CASSSTGTASNQPQHF. CDR3 in DNA: TGCGCCAGCAGTTCCACCGGGACAGCTAGCAATCAGCCCCAGCATTTT. The chain joins TRBV5-1 to TRBJ1-5; 7 bases match TRBD1. From germline, CDR1 is SGHRS and CDR2 YFSETQ. This CDR3 region has 16 residues. Trimming at V came to 5 bases and at J to 0 bases, leaving 8 bases not matched to a gene.

There are many counts of this clonotype. This sequence joins TRBV9 and TRBJ2-3; D possibly uses TRBD1 or TRBD2 (5 bases each). Germline V gives CDR1 SGDLS, CDR2 YYNGEE. The CDR3 extends over 17 amino acids. Trimming shortened V by 4 bases and J by 2 bases, and 20 bases separated the two germline ends. CDR3 bases: TGTGCCAGCAGCCCCCGCCCCGGGACGGGACCCACAGATACGCAGTATTTT. It translates to CASSPRPGTGPTDTQYF.

This rearrangement joins TRBV11-2 to TRBJ2-2; unclear D gene. The V and J ends lost 5 bases and 2 bases respectively, with 12 bases between them. The CDR3 consists of 15 residues. Germline V CDR1 and CDR2: SGHAT, FQNNGV. The CDR3 DNA sequence: TGTGCCAGCAGCCTACCCCTTCTAAACACCGGGGAGCTGTTTTTT. Protein: CASSLPLLNTGELFF.